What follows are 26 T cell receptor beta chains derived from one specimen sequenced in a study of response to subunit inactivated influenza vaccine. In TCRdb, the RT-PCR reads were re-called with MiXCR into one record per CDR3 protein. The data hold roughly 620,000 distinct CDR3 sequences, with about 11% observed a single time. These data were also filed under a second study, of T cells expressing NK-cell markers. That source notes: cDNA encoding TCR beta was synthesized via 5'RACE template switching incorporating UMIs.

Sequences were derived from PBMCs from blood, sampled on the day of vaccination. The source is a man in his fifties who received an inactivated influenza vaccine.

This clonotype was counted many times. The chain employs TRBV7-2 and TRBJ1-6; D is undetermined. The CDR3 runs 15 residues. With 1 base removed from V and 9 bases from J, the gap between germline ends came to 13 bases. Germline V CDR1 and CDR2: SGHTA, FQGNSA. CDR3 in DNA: TGTGCCAGCAGCTTAGAGGCACCGGACCTTTCACCCCTCCACTTT. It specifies CASSLEAPDLSPLHF.

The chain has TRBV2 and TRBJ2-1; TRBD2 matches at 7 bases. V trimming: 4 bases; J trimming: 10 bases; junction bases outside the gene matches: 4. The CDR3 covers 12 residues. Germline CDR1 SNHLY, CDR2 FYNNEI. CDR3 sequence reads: CASSAIGGEQFF. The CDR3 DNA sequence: TGTGCCAGCAGTGCCATCGGGGGGGAGCAGTTCTTC.

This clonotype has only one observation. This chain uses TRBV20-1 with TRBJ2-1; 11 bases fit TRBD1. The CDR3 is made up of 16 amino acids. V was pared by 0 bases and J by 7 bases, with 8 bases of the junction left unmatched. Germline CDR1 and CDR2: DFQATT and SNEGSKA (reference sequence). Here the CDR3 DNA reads TGCAGTGCTAGAGATCTTGGGACAGGGGGGATAAATGAGCAGTTCTTC. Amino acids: CSARDLGTGGINEQFF.

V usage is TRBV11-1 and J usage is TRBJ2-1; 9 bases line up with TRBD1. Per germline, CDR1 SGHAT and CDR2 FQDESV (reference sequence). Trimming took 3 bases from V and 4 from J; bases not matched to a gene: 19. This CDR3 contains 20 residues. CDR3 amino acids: CASSFAAGTGKYDQYNEQFF. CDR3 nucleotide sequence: TGTGCCAGCAGCTTTGCCGCCGGGACAGGGAAATATGATCAATACAATGAGCAGTTCTTC.

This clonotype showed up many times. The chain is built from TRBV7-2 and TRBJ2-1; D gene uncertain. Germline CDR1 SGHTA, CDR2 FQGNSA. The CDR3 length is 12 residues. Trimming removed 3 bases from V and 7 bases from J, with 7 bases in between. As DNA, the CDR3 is TGTGCCAGCAGCTTCGTTTTGAATGAGCAGTTCTTC. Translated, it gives CASSFVLNEQFF.

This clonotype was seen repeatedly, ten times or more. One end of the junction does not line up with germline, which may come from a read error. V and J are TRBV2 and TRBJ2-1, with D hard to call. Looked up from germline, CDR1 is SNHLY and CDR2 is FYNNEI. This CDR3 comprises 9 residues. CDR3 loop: CASSALKIF. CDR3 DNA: TGTGCCAGCAGTGCTCTAAAGATCTTC.

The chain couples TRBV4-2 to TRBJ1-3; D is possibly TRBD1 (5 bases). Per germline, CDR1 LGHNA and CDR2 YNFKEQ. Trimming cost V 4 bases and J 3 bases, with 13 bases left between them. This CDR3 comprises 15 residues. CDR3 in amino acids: CASSPSRDFGNTIYF. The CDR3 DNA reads TGTGCCAGCAGCCCTTCCCGGGACTTTGGAAACACCATATATTTT.

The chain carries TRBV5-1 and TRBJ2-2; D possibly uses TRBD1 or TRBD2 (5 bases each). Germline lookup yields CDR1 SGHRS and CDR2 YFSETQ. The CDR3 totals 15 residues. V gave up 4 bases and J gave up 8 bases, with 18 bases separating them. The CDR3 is CASSRPQAGTGELFF. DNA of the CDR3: TGCGCCAGCAGCCGGCCACAGGCGGGCACAGGGGAGCTGTTTTTT.

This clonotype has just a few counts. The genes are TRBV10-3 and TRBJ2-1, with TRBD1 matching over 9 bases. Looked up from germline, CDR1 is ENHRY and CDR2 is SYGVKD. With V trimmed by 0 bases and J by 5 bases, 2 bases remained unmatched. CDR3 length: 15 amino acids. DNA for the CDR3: TGTGCCATCAGTGAGTCTAGGACAGGGGACAATGAGCAGTTCTTC. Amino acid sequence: CAISESRTGDNEQFF.

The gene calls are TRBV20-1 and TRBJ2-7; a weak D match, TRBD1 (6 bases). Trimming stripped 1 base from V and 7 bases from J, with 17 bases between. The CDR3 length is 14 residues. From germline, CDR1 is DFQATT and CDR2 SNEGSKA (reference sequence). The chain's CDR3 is CSARATGGLGEQYF. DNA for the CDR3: TGCAGTGCTAGAGCGACAGGTGGGCTGGGGGAGCAGTACTTC.

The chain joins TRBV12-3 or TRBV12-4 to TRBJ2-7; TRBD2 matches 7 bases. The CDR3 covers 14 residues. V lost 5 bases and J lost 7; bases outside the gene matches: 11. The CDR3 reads CASSMRGVGGEQYF. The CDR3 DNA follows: TGTGCCAGCAGTATGCGCGGAGTCGGGGGGGAGCAGTACTTC.

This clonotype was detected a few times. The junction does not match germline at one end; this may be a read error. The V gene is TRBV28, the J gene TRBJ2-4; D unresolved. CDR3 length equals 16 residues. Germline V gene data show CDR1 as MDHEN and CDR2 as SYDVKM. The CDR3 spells CASSLSVYLAKNIQYF. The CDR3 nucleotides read TGTGCCAGCAGTTTATCCGTCTATTTAGCCAAAAATATTCAGTACTTC. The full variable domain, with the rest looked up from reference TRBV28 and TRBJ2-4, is DVKVTQSSRYLVKRTGEKVFLECVQDMDHENMFWYRQDPGLGLRLIYFSYDVKMKEKGDIPEGYSVSREKKERFSLILESASTNQTSMYLCASSLSVYLAKNIQYFGAGTRLSVL.

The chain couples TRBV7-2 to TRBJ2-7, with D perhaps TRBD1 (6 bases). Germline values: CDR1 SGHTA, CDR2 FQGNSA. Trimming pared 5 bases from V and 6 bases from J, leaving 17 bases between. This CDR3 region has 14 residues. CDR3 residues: CASSPGHTMVEQYF. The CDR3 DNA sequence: TGTGCCAGCAGCCCGGGACACACAATGGTCGAGCAGTACTTC.

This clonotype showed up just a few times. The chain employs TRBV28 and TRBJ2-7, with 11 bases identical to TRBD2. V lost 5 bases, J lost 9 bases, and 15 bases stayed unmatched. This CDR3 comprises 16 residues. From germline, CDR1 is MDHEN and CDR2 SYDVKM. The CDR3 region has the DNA TGTGCCAGCAGTCTGAGTAGCGGGGGGGCCGCCCTCGGGCAGTACTTC. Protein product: CASSLSSGGAALGQYF. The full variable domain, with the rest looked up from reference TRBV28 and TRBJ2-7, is DVKVTQSSRYLVKRTGEKVFLECVQDMDHENMFWYRQDPGLGLRLIYFSYDVKMKEKGDIPEGYSVSREKKERFSLILESASTNQTSMYLCASSLSSGGAALGQYFGPGTRLTVT.

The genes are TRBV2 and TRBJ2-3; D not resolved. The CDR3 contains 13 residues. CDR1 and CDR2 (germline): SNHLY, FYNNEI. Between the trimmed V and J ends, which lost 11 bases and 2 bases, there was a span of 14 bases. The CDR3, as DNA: TGTGCCGTTCCAGGCCCTACCACAGATACGCAGTATTTT. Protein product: CAVPGPTTDTQYF.

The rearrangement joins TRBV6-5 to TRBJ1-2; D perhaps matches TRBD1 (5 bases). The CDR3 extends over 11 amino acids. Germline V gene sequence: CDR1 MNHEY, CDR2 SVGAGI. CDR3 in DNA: TGTGCTACCACCGGGGGGGATGGCTACACCTTC. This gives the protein CATTGGDGYTF.

CDR3 in amino acids: CASSLRFVNRSPRETQYF. For the CDR3, the DNA is TGTGCCAGCAGCTTACGGTTTGTCAACCGAAGTCCCCGGGAGACCCAGTACTTC. The chain employs TRBV11-2 and TRBJ2-5, with D hard to call. The CDR3 is made up of 18 amino acids. In germline, CDR1 is SGHAT, CDR2 FQNNGV. Between the trimmed V and J ends, which lost 2 bases and 5 bases, there was a span of 24 bases.

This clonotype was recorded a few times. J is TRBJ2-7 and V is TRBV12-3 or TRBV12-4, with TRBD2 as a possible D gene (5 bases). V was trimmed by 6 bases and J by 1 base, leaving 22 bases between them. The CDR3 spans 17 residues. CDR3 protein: CASSGPTGRGNSYEQYF. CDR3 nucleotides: TGTGCCAGCAGCGGACCTACGGGTCGGGGAAATTCCTACGAGCAGTACTTC.

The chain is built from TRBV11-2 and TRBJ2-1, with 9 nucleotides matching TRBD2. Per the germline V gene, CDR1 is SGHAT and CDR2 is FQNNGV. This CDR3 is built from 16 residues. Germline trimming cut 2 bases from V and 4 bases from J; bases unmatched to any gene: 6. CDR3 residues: CASSLLSSGDYNEQFF. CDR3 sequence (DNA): TGTGCCAGCAGCTTACTGTCTAGCGGGGATTACAATGAGCAGTTCTTC.

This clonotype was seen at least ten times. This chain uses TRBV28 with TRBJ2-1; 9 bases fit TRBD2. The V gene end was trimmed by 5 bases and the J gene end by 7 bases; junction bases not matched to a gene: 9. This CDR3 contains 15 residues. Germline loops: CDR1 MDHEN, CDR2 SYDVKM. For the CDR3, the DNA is TGTGCCAGCAGTCCCTTAGCGGGAGTGAATAATGAGCAGTTCTTC. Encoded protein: CASSPLAGVNNEQFF.

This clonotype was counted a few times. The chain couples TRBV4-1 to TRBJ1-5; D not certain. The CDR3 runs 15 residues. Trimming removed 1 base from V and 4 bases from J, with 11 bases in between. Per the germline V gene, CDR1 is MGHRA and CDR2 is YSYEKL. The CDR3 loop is CASSQGQKLNQPQHF. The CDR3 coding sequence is TGCGCCAGCAGCCAAGGGCAGAAGTTAAATCAGCCCCAGCATTTT.

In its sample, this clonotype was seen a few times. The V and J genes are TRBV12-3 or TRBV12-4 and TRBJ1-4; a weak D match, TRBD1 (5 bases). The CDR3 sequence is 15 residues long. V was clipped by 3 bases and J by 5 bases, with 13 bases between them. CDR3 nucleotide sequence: TGTGCCAGCAGTTTTGGGCAGGGACGAAATGAAAAACTGTTTTTT. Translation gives CASSFGQGRNEKLFF.

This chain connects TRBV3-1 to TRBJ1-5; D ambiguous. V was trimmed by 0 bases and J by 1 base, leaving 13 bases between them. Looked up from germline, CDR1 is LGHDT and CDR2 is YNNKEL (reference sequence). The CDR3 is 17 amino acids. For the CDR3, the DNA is TGTGCCAGCAGCCAAGAGACAATCGGCGTAAGCAATCAGCCCCAGCATTTT. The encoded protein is CASSQETIGVSNQPQHF.

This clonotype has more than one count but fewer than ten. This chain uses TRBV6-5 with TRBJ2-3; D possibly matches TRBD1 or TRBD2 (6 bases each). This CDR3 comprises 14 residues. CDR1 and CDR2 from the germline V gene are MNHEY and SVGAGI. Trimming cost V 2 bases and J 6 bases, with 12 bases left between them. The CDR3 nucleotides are TGTGCCAGCAGTTACGGGGGCGCGGGGGATACGCAGTATTTT. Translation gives CASSYGGAGDTQYF.

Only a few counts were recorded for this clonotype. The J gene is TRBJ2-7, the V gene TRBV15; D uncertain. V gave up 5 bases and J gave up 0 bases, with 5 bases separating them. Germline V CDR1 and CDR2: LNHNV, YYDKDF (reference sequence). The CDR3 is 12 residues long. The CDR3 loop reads CATSPDSYEQYF. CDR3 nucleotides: TGTGCCACCAGCCCAGACTCCTACGAGCAGTACTTC.

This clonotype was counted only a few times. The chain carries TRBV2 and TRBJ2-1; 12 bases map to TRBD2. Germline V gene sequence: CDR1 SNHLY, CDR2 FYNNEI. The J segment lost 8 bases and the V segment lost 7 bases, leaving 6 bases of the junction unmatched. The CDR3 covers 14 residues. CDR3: CASKASGGADEQFF. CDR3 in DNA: TGTGCCAGCAAGGCTAGCGGGGGGGCAGATGAGCAGTTCTTC.